The clone carrying this TCR beta chain has a handful of counts. This record belongs to a study of T cells after yellow fever vaccination. Overall study context: Any fraction with a low cell number was prepared using SMART-Seq v4 Ultra Low Input.

V lost 5 bases and J 6 bases, leaving 8 bases between the germline ends. The CDR3 has 11 amino acids. The germline CDR1 and CDR2 sequences are DFQATT and SNEGSKA (reference sequence). A process of 5'RACE template switching, which added a universal primer site and UMIs, was used to make TCR cDNA. MiXCR, applied by TCRdb to the 5' RACE reads, yields one record per CDR3 protein. This table has around 340,000 distinct CDR3 sequences, 8.7% appearing once. The rearrangement links TRBV20-1 to TRBJ2-1; no firm D call. This sample comprised PBMCs, obtained on the day of the first yellow fever vaccination. This TCR derives from a man between 18 and 35 years old who received the YFV17D yellow fever vaccine. CDR3 protein: CSAPLFNEQFF. CDR3 in DNA: TGCAGTGCTCCACTTTTCAATGAGCAGTTCTTC.